This T cell receptor beta chain was sequenced for a study of identical twins (dated by TCRdb to the mid-2010s). General notes on the study: TCR alpha and beta repertoires from monozygotic twins, unrelated adults of various ages and cord blood were deep-sequenced to test whether fetal clonotypes persist. To rule out contamination, the twin experiments were replicated at different times with different library preparation protocols. Broader findings and caveats from the paper: Because the same donors could not be followed over many years, the conclusions depended on cross-sectional statistical analysis. Out-of-frame TCR alpha sharing in monozygotic twins was systematically underestimated by recombination models, whereas sharing between unrelated individuals was in agreement with the recombination models. Zero-insertion analyses could be partly confounded by invariant T cells such as MAIT and iNKT, though diverse VJ usage argued against such confounding for most clonotypes. The excess sharing between twins in beta out-of-frame sequences was weaker because fewer shared sequences reduced the signal-to-noise ratio. Compared with coincidental sharing between unrelated individuals, an excess of low generation-probability sequences was observed among out-of-frame TCR alpha sequences shared between twins. Fewer insertions were carried by abundant cord blood beta clonotypes; a weaker similar trend was observed in young adult naive repertoires, while no such trend was observed in memory repertoires.

All donors were healthy Caucasians. Three pairs of female monozygotic twins, all aged 18 to 29 years, made up the twin cohort. Positive isolation kits from Invitrogen were used to isolate CD4+ and CD8+ T cell populations. The CDR3 goes from the cysteine to the phenylalanine over 15 residues. This entry keeps only the CDR3 DNA: 45 bases, framed from base 1. V was cut back by 7 bases and J by 3 bases, leaving a gap of 15 bases between them. According to the germline V gene, CDR1 reads MNHNS and CDR2 reads SASEGT. Library creation used 5' RACE. Sequencer: Illumina HiSeq 2000. A universal primer binding site was added through template switching, and the final cDNA carried a unique molecular identifier so that TCR cDNA molecules could be counted accurately. Specific primers in the conserved constant-segment region were used to synthesize first-strand cDNA for TCR alpha and beta chains. To control for contamination, every cDNA library carried two barcodes: a SMART-Mk sample barcode plus Illumina barcodes. TruSeq adapter sequences, together with Illumina sample barcodes, were added in two successive PCR steps. The Illumina HiSeq platform was used with custom primers to sequence TCR alpha and beta cDNA libraries. Per the authors' processing: Raw reads were processed with MiGEC to extract unique molecular identifiers, and MiXCR was used to determine CDR3 positions. Recombination models were inferred per individual with the repgenHMM and IGoR tools using an EM algorithm. Shared clonotype analysis was performed with the tcR package in R, normalizing sharing by the product of cloneset sizes. To study raw recombination free of thymic and clonal selection effects, out-of-frame nonproductive sequences were analyzed. The public reads were reanalyzed by TCRdb: fastp trimming at Q25, MiXCR alignment, in-frame beta chains only. Duplicate CDR3 protein sequences are folded into a single record with the most common DNA and genes. TCRdb, not the authors, supplied the V and J calls. The sample table records around 470,000 distinct CDR3 sequences; around 14% of these occur just once. About 0.54% of the sample is taken by the ten largest.

This clonotype was detected only a few times. It lacks a known antigen. No qualities accompany the bases; no much larger clone lies one base away. The sample was also linked to a second study, of yellow fever vaccine responses in identical twins. As the second paper documents: According to the authors, the vaccine-induced T cell response in identical twins seemed to be partly convergent and partly specific to each individual. The study precisely tracked vaccine-responding T cell clones in identical twins.

The TCR comes from a woman between 18 and 29 years old in good health. What was sequenced was CD4+ T cells sorted from blood. The chain uses TRBV6-1 and TRBJ2-2, with no confident D gene call. The nucleotide sequence reads as follows: TGTGCCAGCAAATCCCCACCCCAGCACACCGGGGAGCTGTTTTTT. Its protein product is CASKSPPQHTGELFF.